This T cell receptor (beta chain) emerged from a study of T cell responses to AZD1222 COVID-19 vaccine. Study at large: The study pooled second doses at about 4 or about 12 weeks.

General study points: In all cases, repertoires were sampled only after the peak T cell response.

TCRdb's table, derived via immunoSEQ multiplex PCR, lists solely in-frame clones and lacks some. The sample includes approximately 170,000 clones, under 95% of them seen just once. V shed 1 base and J 2 bases; nucleotides not matched to a gene: 5. The CDR3 is 15 amino acids. Germline loops: CDR1 SGHTA, CDR2 FQGNSA. Points on this clone: Its antigen remains unidentified.

This specimen consisted of peripheral blood, obtained on day 0 of AZD1222 vaccination. This TCR was recovered from an adult in good health. This rearrangement joins TRBV7-2 to TRBJ2-7; 7 bases align to TRBD2. CDR3 loop: CASSLEYGLAYEQYF. DNA for the CDR3: TGTGCCAGCAGCTTAGAATATGGACTAGCCTACGAGCAGTACTTC. Using reference TRBV7-2 and TRBJ2-7 for the parts outside the CDR3, the full variable domain is GAGVSQSPSNKVTEKGKDVELRCDPISGHTALYWYRQSLGQGLEFLIYFQGNSAPDKSGLPSDRFSAERTGGSVSTLTIQRTQQEDSAVYLCASSLEYGLAYEQYFGPGTRLTVT.